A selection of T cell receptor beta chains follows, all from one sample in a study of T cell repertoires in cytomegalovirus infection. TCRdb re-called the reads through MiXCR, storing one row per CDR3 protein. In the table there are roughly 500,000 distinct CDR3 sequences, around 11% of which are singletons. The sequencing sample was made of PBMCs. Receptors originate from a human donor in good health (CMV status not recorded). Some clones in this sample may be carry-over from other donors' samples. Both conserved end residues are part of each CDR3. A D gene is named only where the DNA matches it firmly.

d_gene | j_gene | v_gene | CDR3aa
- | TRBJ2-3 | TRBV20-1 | CSARERRDTQYF
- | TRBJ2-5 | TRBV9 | CASSVLGTVQETQYF
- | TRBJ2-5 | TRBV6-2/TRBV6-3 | CASRSPLYREQGIQETQYF
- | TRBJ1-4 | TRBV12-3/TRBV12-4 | CASSSGGEGTNEKLFF
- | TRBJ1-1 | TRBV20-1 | CSARGRLNTEAFF
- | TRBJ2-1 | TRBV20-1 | CSATHYNEQFF
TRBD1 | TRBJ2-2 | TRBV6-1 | CASSTRTGGKTGELFF
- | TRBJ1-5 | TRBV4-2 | CVSSQDRQSNQPQHF
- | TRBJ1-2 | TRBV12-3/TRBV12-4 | CASSLGTGYGYTF
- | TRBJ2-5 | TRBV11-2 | CASSLAPRETQYF
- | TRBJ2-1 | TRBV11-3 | CASSLDLGNRYSYNEQFF
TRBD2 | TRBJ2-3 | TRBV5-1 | CASSLAQAGDPSTDTQYF
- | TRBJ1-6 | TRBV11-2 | CASSLWLATSPLHF
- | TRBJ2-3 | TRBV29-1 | CSVAGFQIPQYF
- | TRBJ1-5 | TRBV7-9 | CASSEGAQGNQPQHF
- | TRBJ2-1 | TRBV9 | CASSVDGDEQFF
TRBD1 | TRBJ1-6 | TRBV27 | CASTRGEYSPLHF
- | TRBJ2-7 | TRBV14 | CASSQAYEQYF
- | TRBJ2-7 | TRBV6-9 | CATHPPVGCDEQYF
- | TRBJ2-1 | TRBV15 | CATSRGVSVDEQFF
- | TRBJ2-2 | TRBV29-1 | CSGETGNTGELFF
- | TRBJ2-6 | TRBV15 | CATSGVLRGANVLTF
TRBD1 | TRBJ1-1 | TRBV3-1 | CASSPTVGQARAEAFF
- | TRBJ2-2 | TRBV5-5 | CASSLGGSGELFF
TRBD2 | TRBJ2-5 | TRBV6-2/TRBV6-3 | CASSYDSSGDQETQYF
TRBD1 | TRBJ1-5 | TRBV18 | CASSSGTGINQPQHF
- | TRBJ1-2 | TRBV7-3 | CASSSAGNYGYTF
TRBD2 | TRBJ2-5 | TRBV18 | CASSPQASGTQETQYF
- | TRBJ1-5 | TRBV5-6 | CASSIGRSNNQPQHF
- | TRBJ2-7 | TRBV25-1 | CASSGLWGARDEQYF
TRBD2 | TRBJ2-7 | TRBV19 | CASSAGRDYDQYF
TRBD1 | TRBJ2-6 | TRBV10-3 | CAISGTGAGPGANVLTF
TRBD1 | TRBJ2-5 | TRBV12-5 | CASQRGPETQYF